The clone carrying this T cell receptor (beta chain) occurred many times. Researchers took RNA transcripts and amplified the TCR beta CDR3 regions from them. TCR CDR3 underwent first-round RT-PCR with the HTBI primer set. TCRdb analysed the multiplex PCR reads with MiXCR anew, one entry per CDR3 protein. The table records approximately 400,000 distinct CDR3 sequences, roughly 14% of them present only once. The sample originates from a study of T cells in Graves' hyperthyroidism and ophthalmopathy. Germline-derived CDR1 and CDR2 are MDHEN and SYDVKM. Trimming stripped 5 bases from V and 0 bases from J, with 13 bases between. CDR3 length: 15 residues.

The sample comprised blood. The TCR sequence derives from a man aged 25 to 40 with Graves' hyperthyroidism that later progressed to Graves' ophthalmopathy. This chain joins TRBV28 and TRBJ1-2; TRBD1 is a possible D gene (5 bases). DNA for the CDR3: TGTGCCAGCAGTCCCCCCGGGGCGCCTAACTATGGCTACACCTTC. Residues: CASSPPGAPNYGYTF.